This is a list of T cell receptor beta chains from one sample in a study of blood T cells in healthy people across ages. From the 5' RACE reads, TCRdb called clonotypes with MiXCR, one entry per CDR3 protein. The sample has over 1,500,000 distinct CDR3 sequences; just under 50% are singletons. The sample taken for sequencing was blood. The receptors were sampled from a woman between 35 and 50 years old in good health. The CDR3 runs from the conserved cysteine through the conserved F or W. D genes are given only for firm matches. Size tells how often a clone was seen (once, few, many) or the class of an expanded clone, and some rows leave it out.

clone_size j_call v_call d_call cdr3_nt cdr3_aa
few TRBJ1-2 TRBV6-5 TRBD1 TGTGCCAGCAAGTTTACAGGGGTAGGCTACACCTTC CASKFTGVGYTF
NA TRBJ2-1 TRBV6-5 NA TGTGCCAGCAGTTCACATACAGGGAGCTCCTACAATGAGCAGTTCTTC CASSSHTGSSYNEQFF
many TRBJ2-1 TRBV29-1 NA TGCAGCGTTGAAGCAGGCCAGGGGTACAATGAGCAGTTCTTC CSVEAGQGYNEQFF
NA TRBJ2-5 TRBV5-1 TRBD1 TGCGCCAGCAGCTTGCTCCCGTCCGGGACAGGCCAAGAGACCCAGTACTTC CASSLLPSGTGQETQYF
few TRBJ1-2 TRBV12-3/TRBV12-4 NA TGTGCCAGCAGTTTAGGTAGAAACTTATATACCGGGAATGGCTACACCTTC CASSLGRNLYTGNGYTF
few TRBJ1-1 TRBV2 NA TGTGCCAGCAGTGAAGGGTCACAGAGCACTGAAGCTTTCTTT CASSEGSQSTEAFF
few TRBJ2-1 TRBV27 NA TGTGCCAGCCGGGATTGGGGCAGTGAGCAGTTCTTC CASRDWGSEQFF
many TRBJ2-6 TRBV20-1 NA TGCAGTGCTGGCACGCCGGGACATTCCTCTGGGGCCAACGTCCTGACTTTC CSAGTPGHSSGANVLTF
NA TRBJ1-6 TRBV7-8 NA TGTGCCAGCAGCTTGTCGTCGGGACCGACGGCGGATTCACCCCTCCACTTT CASSLSSGPTADSPLHF
few TRBJ2-5 TRBV7-2 NA TGTGCCAGCAGCTTAGAGGTGGGGCCCCTTTCGAAGACCCAGTACTTC CASSLEVGPLSKTQYF
NA TRBJ1-5 TRBV10-3 TRBD1 TGTGCCATCAGTGCAATTATCGGGACAGGGGATCTTAGCAATCAGCCCCAGCATTTT CAISAIIGTGDLSNQPQHF
NA TRBJ2-7 TRBV14 NA TGTGCCAGCAGCCAAGACAGACCATCCGGGCAGCACTTC CASSQDRPSGQHF
NA TRBJ1-2 TRBV29-1 TRBD1 TGCAGCGTTGAATCAACAGGGGGAGACTATGGCTACACCTTC CSVESTGGDYGYTF
NA TRBJ2-1 TRBV4-3 TRBD2 TGCGCCAGCAGCCAATTAAGCGGGGGGGGGTACAATGAGCAGTTCTTC CASSQLSGGGYNEQFF
NA TRBJ2-7 TRBV7-2 NA TGTGCCAGCAGCAACTATGGGGCAGAATTCTACGAGCAGTACTTC CASSNYGAEFYEQYF
NA TRBJ2-1 TRBV7-2 NA TGTGCCAGCAGCCCCCTTAAGGGGGGATTAAGGAATGAGCAGTTCTTC CASSPLKGGLRNEQFF
NA TRBJ2-3 TRBV12-3/TRBV12-4 NA TGTGCCAGCAGTTTGAGGTGGGCAGAAGAAAGCACAGATACGCAGTATTTT CASSLRWAEESTDTQYF
few TRBJ2-1 TRBV7-9 NA TGTGCCAGCAGCTTGGGGTCACCGGGGGCGCTGGGCAATGAGCAGTTCTTC CASSLGSPGALGNEQFF
NA TRBJ2-7 TRBV5-6 NA TGTGCCAGCAGCGCGAAACTAGCTCCCGAGCAGTACTTC CASSAKLAPEQYF
few TRBJ1-1 TRBV27 NA TGTGCCAGCAGTTTACAAGCGAACACTGAAGCTTTCTTT CASSLQANTEAFF
few TRBJ1-1 TRBV9 NA TGTGCCAGCAGTGTTGTGAACACTGAAGCTTTCTTT CASSVVNTEAFF
NA TRBJ2-5 TRBV6-5 TRBD1 TGTGCCAGCAGTTCTCACAGGGGTCTCCAAGAGACCCAGTACTTC CASSSHRGLQETQYF
few TRBJ2-3 TRBV29-1 TRBD1 TGCAGCGTTTCTACAGGGGGCACAGATACGCAGTATTTT CSVSTGGTDTQYF
few TRBJ2-1 TRBV27 TRBD1 TGTGCCAGCAGTTTATCGACAGGGGGACACAATGAGCAGTTCTTC CASSLSTGGHNEQFF
NA TRBJ2-5 TRBV11-2 TRBD1 TGTGCCAGCAGCTTTGGACAGGGGTTAGTTTCGGAGACCCAGTACTTC CASSFGQGLVSETQYF
NA TRBJ1-4 TRBV5-5 NA TGTGCCAGCAGCCTTACGGGACCGCAGGCGTTAACTAATGAAAAACTGTTTTTT CASSLTGPQALTNEKLFF
NA TRBJ1-4 TRBV9 TRBD1 TGTGCCAGCAAAAGAGGCCCGGGACAGGGTAATGAAAAACTGTTTTTT CASKRGPGQGNEKLFF
NA TRBJ2-1 TRBV6-6 NA TGTGCCAGCAGTTACGGGGGTCTGGGCTGGGATGAGCAGTTCTTC CASSYGGLGWDEQFF
NA TRBJ2-2 TRBV4-3 NA TGCGCCAGCAGCCAAGGGAGGGTGGCAGTCCCGTTAGCGAACACCGGGGGGCTGTTTTTT CASSQGRVAVPLANTGGLFF
NA TRBJ2-3 TRBV5-1 TRBD1 TGCGCCAGCAGTGCGGACAGGGTGGGTGCAGATACGCAGTATTTT CASSADRVGADTQYF
NA TRBJ2-3 TRBV4-2 TRBD1 TGTGCCAGCAGCCAAGGTGGACAGGGACCCACAGATACGCAGTATTTT CASSQGGQGPTDTQYF
few TRBJ2-5 TRBV7-2 NA TGTGCCAGCAGCTTTTCGGGCAGCCAAGAGACCCAGTACTTC CASSFSGSQETQYF
few TRBJ1-1 TRBV7-8 NA TGTGCCAGCAGCCCGACCCGGGTCAGGGACACTGAAGCTTTCTTT CASSPTRVRDTEAFF
NA TRBJ2-3 TRBV9 TRBD2 TGTGCCAGCAGCGCATCTCCCCGACTAGCGGGTCCCAATACGCAGTATTTT CASSASPRLAGPNTQYF
NA TRBJ2-3 TRBV9 NA TGTGCCAGCAGCGTGGACTCTCCTCTGAACACAGATACGCAGTATTTT CASSVDSPLNTDTQYF
NA TRBJ2-7 TRBV27 TRBD1 TGTGCCAGCAGTCCACAGACAGGGCCGTGGGAGCAGTACTTC CASSPQTGPWEQYF
few TRBJ2-1 TRBV27 TRBD2 TGTGCCAGCAGTTTAAGCGGGGGGGCGCGGGATGAGCAGTTCTTC CASSLSGGARDEQFF
NA TRBJ2-5 TRBV7-9 NA TGTGCCAGCAGCTCGAATACAGGGTACTTGGAGACCCAGTACTTC CASSSNTGYLETQYF
NA TRBJ1-5 TRBV5-6 NA TGTGCCAGCAGCTTGGGGGAGGGCCATAGCAATCAGCCCCAGCATTTT CASSLGEGHSNQPQHF
NA TRBJ2-1 TRBV9 TRBD2 TGTGCCAGCAGCGTAGCTACAGGCGGGGGGGCATCCAATGAGCAGTTCTTC CASSVATGGGASNEQFF
few TRBJ2-5 TRBV6-4 TRBD1 TGTGCCAGCAGCCTCGGGACAGGTCAGGGGGAGCAGTACTTC CASSLGTGQGEQYF
few TRBJ2-1 TRBV4-2 TRBD2 TGTGCCAGCAGCCAAACTAGCGGGTACAATGAGCAGTTCTTC CASSQTSGYNEQFF
NA TRBJ2-3 TRBV5-1 TRBD2 TGCGCCAGCAGCCCTGGGGTAGCGGGGCCTAGCACAGATACGCAGTATTTT CASSPGVAGPSTDTQYF
NA TRBJ2-3 TRBV20-1 TRBD2 TGCAGTGCTAGTTGGTTTGGGGGGACTAGCGGGGGTACAGATACGCAGTATTTT CSASWFGGTSGGTDTQYF
NA TRBJ2-7 TRBV18 TRBD1 TGTGCCAGCTCACCACCTACAGGGGACAATGAGCAGTACTTC CASSPPTGDNEQYF
few TRBJ2-5 TRBV27 TRBD2 TGTGCCAGCACCTCCTGGGACGCGGGGGGACAAGAGACCCAGTACTTC CASTSWDAGGQETQYF
few TRBJ2-7 TRBV18 NA TGTGCCAGCTCACCTGTCCGGGGCCCCGAGCAGTACTTC CASSPVRGPEQYF
NA TRBJ2-1 TRBV2 NA TGTGCCAGCAGGGCCTCTGGGGCGAGGTTCTTC CASRASGARFF
few TRBJ1-2 TRBV9 TRBD1 TGTGCCAGCAGCATCCGGACAGGGGGCTACACCTTC CASSIRTGGYTF
few TRBJ2-7 TRBV6-6 TRBD1 TGTGCCAGCAGTTACTCGGGACAGGGCAACGAGCAGTACTTC CASSYSGQGNEQYF
NA TRBJ2-6 TRBV3-1 NA TGTGCCAGCAGCCAACGTAACAGGGCTGGGGCCAACGTCCTGACTTTC CASSQRNRAGANVLTF